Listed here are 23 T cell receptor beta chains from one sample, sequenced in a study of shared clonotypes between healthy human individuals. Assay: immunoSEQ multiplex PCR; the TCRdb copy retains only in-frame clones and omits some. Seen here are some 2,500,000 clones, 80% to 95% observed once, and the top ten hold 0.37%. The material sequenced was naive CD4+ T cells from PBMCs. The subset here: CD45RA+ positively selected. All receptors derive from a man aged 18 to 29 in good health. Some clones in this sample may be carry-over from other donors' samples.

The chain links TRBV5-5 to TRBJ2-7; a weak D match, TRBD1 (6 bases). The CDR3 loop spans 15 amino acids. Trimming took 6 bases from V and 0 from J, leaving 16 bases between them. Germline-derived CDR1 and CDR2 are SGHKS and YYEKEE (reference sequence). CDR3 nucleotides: TGTGCCAGCACCCCAAGGGGGTACGCCTCCTACGAGCAGTACTTC. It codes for CASTPRGYASYEQYF.

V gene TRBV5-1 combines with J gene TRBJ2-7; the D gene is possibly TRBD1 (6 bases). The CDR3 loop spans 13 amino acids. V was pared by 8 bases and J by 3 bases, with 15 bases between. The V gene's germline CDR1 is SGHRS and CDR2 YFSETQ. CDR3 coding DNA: TGCGCCAGTCAATGGGACAACCTCTACGAGCAGTACTTC. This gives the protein CASQWDNLYEQYF.

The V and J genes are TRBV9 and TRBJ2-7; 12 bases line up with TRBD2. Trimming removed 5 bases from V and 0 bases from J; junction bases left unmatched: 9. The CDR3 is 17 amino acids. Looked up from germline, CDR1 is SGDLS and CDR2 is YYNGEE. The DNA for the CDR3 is TGTGCCAGCAGTGAGAACCCGGGACTAGCGGGCTCCTACGAGCAGTACTTC. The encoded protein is CASSENPGLAGSYEQYF.

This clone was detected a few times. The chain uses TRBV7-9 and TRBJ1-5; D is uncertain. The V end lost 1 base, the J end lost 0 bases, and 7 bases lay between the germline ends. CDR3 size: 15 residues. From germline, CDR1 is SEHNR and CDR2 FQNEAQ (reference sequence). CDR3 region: CASSLESGSNQPQHF. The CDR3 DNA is TGTGCCAGCAGCTTAGAATCTGGTAGCAATCAGCCCCAGCATTTT. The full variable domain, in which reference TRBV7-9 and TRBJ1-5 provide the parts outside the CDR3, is DTGVSQNPRHKITKRGQNVTFRCDPISEHNRLYWYRQTLGQGPEFLTYFQNEAQLEKSRLLSDRFSAERPKGSFSTLEIQRTEQGDSAMYLCASSLESGSNQPQHFGDGTRLSIL.

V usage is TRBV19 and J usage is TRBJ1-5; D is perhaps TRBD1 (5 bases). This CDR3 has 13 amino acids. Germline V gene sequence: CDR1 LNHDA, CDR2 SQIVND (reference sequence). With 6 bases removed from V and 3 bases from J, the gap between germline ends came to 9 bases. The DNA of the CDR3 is TGTGCCAGTAGCCTGGACAACAATCAGCCCCAGCATTTT. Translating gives CASSLDNNQPQHF.

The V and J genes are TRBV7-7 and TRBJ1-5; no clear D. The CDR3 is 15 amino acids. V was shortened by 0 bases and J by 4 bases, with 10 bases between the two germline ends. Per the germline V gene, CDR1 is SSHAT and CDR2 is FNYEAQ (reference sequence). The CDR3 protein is CASSLASRINQPQHF. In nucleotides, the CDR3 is TGTGCCAGCAGCTTAGCAAGCCGGATTAATCAGCCCCAGCATTTT. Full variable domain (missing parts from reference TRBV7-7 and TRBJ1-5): GAGVSQSPRYKVTKRGQDVTLRCDPISSHATLYWYQQALGQGPEFLTYFNYEAQPDKSGLPSDRFSAERPEGSISTLTIQRTEQRDSAMYRCASSLASRINQPQHFGDGTRLSIL.

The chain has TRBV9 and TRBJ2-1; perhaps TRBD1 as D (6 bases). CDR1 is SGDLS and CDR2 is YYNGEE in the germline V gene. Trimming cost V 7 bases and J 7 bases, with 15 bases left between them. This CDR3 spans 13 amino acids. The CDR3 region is CASCCGGKNEQFF. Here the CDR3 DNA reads TGTGCCAGCTGTTGTGGGGGCAAGAATGAGCAGTTCTTC.

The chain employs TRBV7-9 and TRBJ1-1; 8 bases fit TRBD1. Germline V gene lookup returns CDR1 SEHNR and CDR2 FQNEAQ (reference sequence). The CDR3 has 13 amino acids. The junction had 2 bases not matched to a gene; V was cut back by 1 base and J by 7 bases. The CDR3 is CASSLGGTGEAFF. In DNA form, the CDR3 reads TGTGCCAGCAGCTTAGGGGGGACAGGTGAAGCTTTCTTT.

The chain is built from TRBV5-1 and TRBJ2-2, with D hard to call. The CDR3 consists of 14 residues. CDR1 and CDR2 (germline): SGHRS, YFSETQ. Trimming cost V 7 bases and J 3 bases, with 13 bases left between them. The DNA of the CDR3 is TGCGCCAGCGCCGTACTCGGTCACACCGGGGAGCTGTTTTTT. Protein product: CASAVLGHTGELFF.

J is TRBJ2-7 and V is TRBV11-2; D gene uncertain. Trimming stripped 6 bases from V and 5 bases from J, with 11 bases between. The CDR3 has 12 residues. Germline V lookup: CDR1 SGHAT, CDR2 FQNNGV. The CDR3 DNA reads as TGTGCCAGCAGACAGTTGGGCAACGAGCAGTACTTC. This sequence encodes CASRQLGNEQYF.

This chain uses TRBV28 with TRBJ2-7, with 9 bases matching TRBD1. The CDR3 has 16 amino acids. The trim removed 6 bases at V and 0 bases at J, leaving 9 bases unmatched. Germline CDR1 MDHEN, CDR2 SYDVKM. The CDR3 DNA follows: TGTGCCAGCAGCCAACCAGGACAGGGGAACTCCTACGAGCAGTACTTC. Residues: CASSQPGQGNSYEQYF.

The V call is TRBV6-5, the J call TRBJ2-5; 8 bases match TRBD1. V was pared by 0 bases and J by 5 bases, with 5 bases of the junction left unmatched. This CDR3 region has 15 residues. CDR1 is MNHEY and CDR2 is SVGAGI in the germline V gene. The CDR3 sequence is CASSYSAGGGETQYF. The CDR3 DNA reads TGTGCCAGCAGTTACTCGGCAGGGGGCGGGGAGACCCAGTACTTC.

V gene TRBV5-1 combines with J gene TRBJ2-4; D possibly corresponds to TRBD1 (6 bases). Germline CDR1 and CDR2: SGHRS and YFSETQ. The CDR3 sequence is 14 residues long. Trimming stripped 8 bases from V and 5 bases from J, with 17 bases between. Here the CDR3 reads CASRGVGAQNIQYF. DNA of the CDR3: TGCGCCAGTAGGGGTGTGGGGGCCCAAAACATTCAGTACTTC.

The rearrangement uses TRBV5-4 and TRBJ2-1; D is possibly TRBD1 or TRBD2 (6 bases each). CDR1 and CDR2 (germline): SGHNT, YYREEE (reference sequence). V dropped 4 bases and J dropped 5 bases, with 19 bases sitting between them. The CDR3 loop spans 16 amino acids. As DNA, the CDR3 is TGTGCCAGCAGCCGGGGGCAGTATCGGGACCACAATGAGCAGTTCTTC. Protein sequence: CASSRGQYRDHNEQFF.

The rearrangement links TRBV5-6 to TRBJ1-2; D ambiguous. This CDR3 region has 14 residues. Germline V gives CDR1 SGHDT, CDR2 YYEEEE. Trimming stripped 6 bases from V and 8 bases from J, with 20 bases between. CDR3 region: CASTRVPARGGYTF. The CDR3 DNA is TGTGCCAGCACCAGAGTCCCGGCCCGAGGAGGCTACACCTTC.

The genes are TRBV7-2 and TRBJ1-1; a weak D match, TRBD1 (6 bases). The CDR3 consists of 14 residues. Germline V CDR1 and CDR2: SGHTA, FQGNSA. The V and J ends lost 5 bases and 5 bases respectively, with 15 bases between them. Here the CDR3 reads CASSRGRGGTEAFF. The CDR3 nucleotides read TGTGCCAGCAGCCGGGGGCGGGGTGGGACTGAAGCTTTCTTT.

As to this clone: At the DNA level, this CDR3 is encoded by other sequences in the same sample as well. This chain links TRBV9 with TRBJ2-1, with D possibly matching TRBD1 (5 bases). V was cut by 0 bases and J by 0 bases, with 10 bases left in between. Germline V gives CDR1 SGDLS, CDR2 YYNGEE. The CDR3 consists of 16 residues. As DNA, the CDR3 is TGTGCCAGCAGCGTAGAGGGGTCGAGCTCCTACAATGAGCAGTTCTTC. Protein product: CASSVEGSSSYNEQFF.

In nucleotides, the CDR3 is TGTGCCAGCAAGGTGGAGGATTCTGGAAACACCATATATTTT. Its protein is CASKVEDSGNTIYF. The chain uses TRBV2 and TRBJ1-3; D unclear. Germline CDR1 SNHLY, CDR2 FYNNEI. The ends were cut back, 7 bases at V and 1 base at J, with 11 bases in the middle. The CDR3 loop spans 14 amino acids.

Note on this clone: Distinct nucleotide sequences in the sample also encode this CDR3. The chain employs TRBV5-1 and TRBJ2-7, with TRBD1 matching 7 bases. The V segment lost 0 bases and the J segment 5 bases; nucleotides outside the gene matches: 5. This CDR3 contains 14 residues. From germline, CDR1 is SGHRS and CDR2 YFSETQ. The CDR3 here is CASSLAQGVHEQYF. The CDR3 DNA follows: TGCGCCAGCAGCTTGGCCCAGGGGGTCCACGAGCAGTACTTC.

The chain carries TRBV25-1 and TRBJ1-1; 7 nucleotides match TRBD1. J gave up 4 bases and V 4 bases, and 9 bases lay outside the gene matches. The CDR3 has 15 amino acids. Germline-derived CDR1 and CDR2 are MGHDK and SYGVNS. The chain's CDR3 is CASSVTGAKTTEAFF. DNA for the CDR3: TGTGCCAGCAGTGTAACAGGGGCGAAGACCACTGAAGCTTTCTTT.

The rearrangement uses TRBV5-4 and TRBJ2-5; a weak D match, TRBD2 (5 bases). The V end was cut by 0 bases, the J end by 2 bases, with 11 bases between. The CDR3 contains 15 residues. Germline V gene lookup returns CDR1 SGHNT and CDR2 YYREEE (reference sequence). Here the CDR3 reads CASSLEGQRQETQYF. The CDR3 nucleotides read TGTGCCAGCAGCTTGGAGGGCCAGCGGCAAGAGACCCAGTACTTC.

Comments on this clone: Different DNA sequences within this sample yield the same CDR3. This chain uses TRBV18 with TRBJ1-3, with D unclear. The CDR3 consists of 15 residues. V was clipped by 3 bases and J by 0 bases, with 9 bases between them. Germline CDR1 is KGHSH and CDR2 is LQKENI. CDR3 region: CASSPPGNSGNTIYF. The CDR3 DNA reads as TGTGCCAGCTCACCTCCGGGCAACTCTGGAAACACCATATATTTT.

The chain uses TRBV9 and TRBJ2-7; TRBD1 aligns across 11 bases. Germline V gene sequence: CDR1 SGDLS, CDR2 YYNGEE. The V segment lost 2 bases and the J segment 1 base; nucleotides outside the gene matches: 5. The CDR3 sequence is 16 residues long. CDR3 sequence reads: CASSVTGTGGSYEQYF. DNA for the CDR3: TGTGCCAGCAGCGTCACCGGGACAGGGGGGTCCTACGAGCAGTACTTC.